What follows is one T cell receptor (beta chain) and its context. The sample originates from a study of blood T cell repertoires in COVID-19. Sequenced by immunoSEQ multiplex PCR; TCRdb stores in-frame clones only, minus some. In the table there are about 210,000 clones, about 81% of which are singletons. CDR1 is KGHSH and CDR2 is LQKENI in the germline V gene. This CDR3 comprises 14 residues. Germline trimming cut 3 bases from V and 5 bases from J; bases unmatched to any gene: 1. The TCR originated in a man in his forties who had recovered from COVID-19. Specimen: PBMCs or T cells enriched from blood (not recorded which). This chain uses TRBV18 with TRBJ2-1; the match to TRBD1 covers 10 bases. CDR3 loop: CASSPGTGDNEQFF. The CDR3, as DNA: TGTGCCAGCTCACCCGGGACAGGGGACAATGAGCAGTTCTTC. The variable domain in full, with the rest retrieved from reference TRBV18 and TRBJ2-1, is NAGVMQNPRHLVRRRGQEARLRCSPMKGHSHVYWYRQLPEEGLKFMVYLQKENIIDESGMPKERFSAEFPKEGPSILRIQQVVRGDSAAYFCASSPGTGDNEQFFGPGTRLTVL.